One and the same sample provided the 11 T cell receptor beta chains below, sequenced in a study of shared clonotypes between healthy human individuals. The protocol was immunoSEQ multiplex PCR, while the TCRdb copy is restricted to in-frame clones and leaves out a portion. Here the sample spans some 2.4 million clones, approximately 93% being singletons. What was sequenced was naive CD4+ T cells from PBMCs. The subset: CD45RA+ positively selected. The receptors here all came from a young man in good health. Some clones in this sample may be carry-over from other donors' samples.

A word on this clone: The same CDR3 is also encoded by other DNA sequences in this sample. V is TRBV7-3 and J is TRBJ2-1; D is possibly TRBD2 (6 bases). The CDR3 runs 16 residues. Germline assignment: CDR1 SGHTA and CDR2 FQGTGA. V lost 2 bases to trimming and J lost 0 bases, with 11 bases between them. The CDR3 DNA follows: TGTGCCAGCAGCTTATCAGGAGGGTCCTCCTACAATGAGCAGTTCTTC. This translates into CASSLSGGSSYNEQFF.

This sequence joins TRBV6-1 and TRBJ1-5, with D possibly being TRBD1 (5 bases). CDR3 length equals 16 residues. Germline lookup yields CDR1 MNHNS and CDR2 SASEGT. Trimming shortened V by 4 bases and J by 2 bases, and 15 bases separated the two germline ends. In DNA, the CDR3 is TGTGCCAGCAGTGGGGGCCAACCTTGGGGCAATCAGCCCCAGCATTTT. It specifies CASSGGQPWGNQPQHF.

The chain has TRBV28 and TRBJ1-2; TRBD1 is a possible D gene (6 bases). The germline V gene encodes CDR1 MDHEN and CDR2 SYDVKM. Trimming took off 1 base at V and 7 bases at J, with 13 bases between the two ends. The CDR3 is made up of 14 amino acids. CDR3 in DNA: TGTGCCAGCAGTTTATTTCGGGGGGCTATTGGCTACACCTTC. Its translation is CASSLFRGAIGYTF.

Here the CDR3 DNA reads TGTGCCACCAGCCAGACTAGCGGGTCGCACTACGAGCAGTACTTC. Encoded protein: CATSQTSGSHYEQYF. The chain links TRBV15 to TRBJ2-7, with TRBD2 matching 10 bases. V shed 5 bases, J shed 3 bases, and the junction held 7 bases outside the gene matches. The CDR3 contains 15 residues. CDR1 and CDR2 (germline): LNHNV, YYDKDF (reference sequence).

The chain combines TRBV7-2 with TRBJ2-7, with TRBD2 as a possible D gene (6 bases). Trimming took 1 base from V and 3 from J, leaving 13 bases between them. CDR3 length: 15 amino acids. CDR1 and CDR2 from the germline V gene are SGHTA and FQGNSA. This chain's CDR3 is CASSLGGETYYEQYF. CDR3 nucleotide sequence: TGTGCCAGCAGCTTAGGGGGGGAGACATACTACGAGCAGTACTTC.

The chain is built from TRBV28 and TRBJ2-3, with 8 bases fitting TRBD2. The CDR3 runs to 16 residues. J lost 4 bases, V lost 2 bases, and 8 bases had no gene match. The germline V gene has CDR1 MDHEN and CDR2 SYDVKM. This CDR3 is CASSLTGTSVADTQYF. CDR3 coding DNA: TGTGCCAGCAGTTTAACCGGGACTAGTGTCGCAGATACGCAGTATTTT.

The chain has TRBV7-9 and TRBJ1-4; D remains unclear. The CDR3 sequence is 11 residues long. CDR1 is SEHNR and CDR2 is FQNEAQ in the germline V gene (reference sequence). Trimming stripped 7 bases from V and 6 bases from J, with 6 bases between. The CDR3 reads CASTSYEKLFF. The CDR3 DNA reads TGTGCCAGCACCTCTTATGAAAAACTGTTTTTT.

This clone was picked up one time. The chain employs TRBV15 and TRBJ2-7; D is perhaps TRBD2 (6 bases). The CDR3 consists of 13 residues. V shed 1 base and J shed 6 bases, with 10 bases lying between them. Germline CDR1 is LNHNV and CDR2 is YYDKDF (reference sequence). DNA of the CDR3: TGTGCCACCAGCAGAGGCGGAGGGGCCGAGCAGTACTTC. This sequence encodes CATSRGGGAEQYF.

The chain joins TRBV7-9 to TRBJ2-2; 12 bases are a match to TRBD2. CDR1 and CDR2 from the germline V gene are SEHNR and FQNEAQ (reference sequence). V lost 7 bases and J lost 1; bases outside the gene matches: 4. This CDR3 spans 16 amino acids. The CDR3 nucleotides read TGTGCCAGCACCCCTAGCGGGAGGGGGAACACCGGGGAGCTGTTTTTT. This sequence encodes CASTPSGRGNTGELFF.

The rearrangement links TRBV5-1 to TRBJ1-2; D may be TRBD1 (6 bases). The V and J ends lost 2 bases and 9 bases respectively, with 20 bases between them. Germline V gives CDR1 SGHRS, CDR2 YFSETQ. The CDR3 extends over 15 amino acids. The CDR3, as DNA: TGCGCCAGCAGCTTCTGGGACGGGGGCTTGGGAAGCTACACCTTC. Protein sequence: CASSFWDGGLGSYTF.

The gene calls are TRBV9 and TRBJ2-7; D possibly corresponds to TRBD2 (5 bases). The V gene lost 3 bases and the J gene lost 3 bases, with 10 bases spanning the gap. The CDR3 contains 13 residues. Germline values: CDR1 SGDLS, CDR2 YYNGEE. The CDR3 region has the DNA TGTGCCAGCAGCGCGGGGAGCCTCTACGAGCAGTACTTC. This translates into CASSAGSLYEQYF.